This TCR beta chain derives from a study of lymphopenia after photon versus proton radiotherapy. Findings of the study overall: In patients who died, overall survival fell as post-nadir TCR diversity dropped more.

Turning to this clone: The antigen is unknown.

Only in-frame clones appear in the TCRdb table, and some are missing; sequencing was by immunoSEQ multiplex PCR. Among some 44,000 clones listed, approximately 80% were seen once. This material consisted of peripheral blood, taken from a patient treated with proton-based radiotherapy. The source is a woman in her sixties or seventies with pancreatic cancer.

The chain's CDR3 is CASSRTGLADTQYF. CDR3 in DNA: TGCGCCAGCAGCCGGACAGGGTTAGCAGATACGCAGTATTTT. This chain connects TRBV5-1 to TRBJ2-3; TRBD1 matches at 8 bases. After removal of 4 bases from V and 4 bases from J, the junction contained 5 bases not matched to a gene. Germline V lookup: CDR1 SGHRS, CDR2 YFSETQ. The length of the CDR3 is 14 residues. Variable domain in full (rest from reference TRBV5-1 and TRBJ2-3): KAGVTQTPRYLIKTRGQQVTLSCSPISGHRSVSWYQQTPGQGLQFLFEYFSETQRNKGNFPGRFSGRQFSNSRSEMNVSTLELGDSALYLCASSRTGLADTQYFGPGTRLTVL.